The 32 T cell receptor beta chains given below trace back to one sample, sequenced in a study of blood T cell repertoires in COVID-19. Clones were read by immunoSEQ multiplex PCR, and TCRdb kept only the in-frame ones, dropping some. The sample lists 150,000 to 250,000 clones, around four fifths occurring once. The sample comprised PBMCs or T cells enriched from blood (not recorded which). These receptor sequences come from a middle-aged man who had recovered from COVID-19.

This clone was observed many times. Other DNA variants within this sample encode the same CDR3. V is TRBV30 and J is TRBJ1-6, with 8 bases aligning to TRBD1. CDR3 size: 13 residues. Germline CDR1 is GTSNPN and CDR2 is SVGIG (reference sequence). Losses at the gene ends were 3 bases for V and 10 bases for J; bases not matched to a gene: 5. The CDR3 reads CAWRGQGQSPLHF. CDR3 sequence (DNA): TGTGCCTGGAGAGGACAGGGTCAATCACCCCTCCACTTT.

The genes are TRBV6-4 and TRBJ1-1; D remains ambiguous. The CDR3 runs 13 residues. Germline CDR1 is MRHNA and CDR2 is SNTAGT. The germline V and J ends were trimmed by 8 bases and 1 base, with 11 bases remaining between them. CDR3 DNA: TGTGCCAGCCGCGGGGTGGGGAACACTGAAGCTTTCTTT. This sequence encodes CASRGVGNTEAFF.

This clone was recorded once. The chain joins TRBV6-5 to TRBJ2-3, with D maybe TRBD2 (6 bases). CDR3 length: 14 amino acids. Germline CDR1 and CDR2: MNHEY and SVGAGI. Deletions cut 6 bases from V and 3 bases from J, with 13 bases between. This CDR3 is CASRWTEGTDTQYF. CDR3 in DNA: TGTGCCAGCAGATGGACGGAGGGGACAGATACGCAGTATTTT.

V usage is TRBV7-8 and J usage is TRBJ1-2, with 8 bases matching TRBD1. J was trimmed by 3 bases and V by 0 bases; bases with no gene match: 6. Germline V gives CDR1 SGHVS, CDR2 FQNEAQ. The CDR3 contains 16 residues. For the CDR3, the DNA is TGTGCCAGCAGCTTAGCATCAGGGGGCGGATACTATGGCTACACCTTC. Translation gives CASSLASGGGYYGYTF.

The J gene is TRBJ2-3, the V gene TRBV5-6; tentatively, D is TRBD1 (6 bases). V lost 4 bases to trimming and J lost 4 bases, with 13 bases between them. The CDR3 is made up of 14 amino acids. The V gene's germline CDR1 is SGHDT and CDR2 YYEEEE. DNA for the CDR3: TGTGCCAGCAGCCGGGACATCCCATCAGATACGCAGTATTTT. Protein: CASSRDIPSDTQYF.

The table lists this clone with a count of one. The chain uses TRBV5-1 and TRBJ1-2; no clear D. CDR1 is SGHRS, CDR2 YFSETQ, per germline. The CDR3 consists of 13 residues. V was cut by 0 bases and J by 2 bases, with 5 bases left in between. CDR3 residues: CASSLALNYGYTF. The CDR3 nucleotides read TGCGCCAGCAGCTTGGCCCTGAACTATGGCTACACCTTC.

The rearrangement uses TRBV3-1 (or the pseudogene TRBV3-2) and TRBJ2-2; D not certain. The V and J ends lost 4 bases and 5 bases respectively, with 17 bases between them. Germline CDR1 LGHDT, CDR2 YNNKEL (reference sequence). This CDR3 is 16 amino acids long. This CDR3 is CASSPRIAEHTGELFF. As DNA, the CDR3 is TGTGCCAGCAGCCCAAGAATTGCGGAACATACCGGGGAGCTGTTTTTT.

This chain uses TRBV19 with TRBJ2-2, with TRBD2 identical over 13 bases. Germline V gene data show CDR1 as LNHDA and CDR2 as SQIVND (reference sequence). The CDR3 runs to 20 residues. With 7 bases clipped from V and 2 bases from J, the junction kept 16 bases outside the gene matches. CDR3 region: CASTLWWGTSGRANTGELFF. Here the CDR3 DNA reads TGTGCCAGTACCTTATGGTGGGGTACTAGCGGGAGGGCCAACACCGGGGAGCTGTTTTTT.

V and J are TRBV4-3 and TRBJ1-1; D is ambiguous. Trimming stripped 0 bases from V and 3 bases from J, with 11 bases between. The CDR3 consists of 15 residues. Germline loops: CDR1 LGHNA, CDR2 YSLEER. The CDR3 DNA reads TGCGCCAGCAGCCAAGAACGAGGATTGTACACTGAAGCTTTCTTT. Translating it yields CASSQERGLYTEAFF.

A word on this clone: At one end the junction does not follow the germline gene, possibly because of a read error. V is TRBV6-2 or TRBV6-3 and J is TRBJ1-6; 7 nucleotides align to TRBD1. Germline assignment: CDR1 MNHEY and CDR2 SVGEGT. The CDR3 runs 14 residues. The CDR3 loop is CASSQTGFFAPLYF. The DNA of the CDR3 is TGTGCCAGCAGCCAGACAGGGTTTTTTGCACCCCTCTACTTT.

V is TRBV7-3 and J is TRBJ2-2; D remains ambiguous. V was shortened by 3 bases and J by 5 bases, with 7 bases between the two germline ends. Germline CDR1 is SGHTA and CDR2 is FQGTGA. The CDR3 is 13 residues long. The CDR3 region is CASSLIVTGELFF. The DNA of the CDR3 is TGTGCCAGCAGCTTGATAGTGACCGGGGAGCTGTTTTTT.

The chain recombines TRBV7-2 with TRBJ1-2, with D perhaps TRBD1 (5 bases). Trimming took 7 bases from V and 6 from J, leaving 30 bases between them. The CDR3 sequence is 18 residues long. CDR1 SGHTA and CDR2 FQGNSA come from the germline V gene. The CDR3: CASISPVRDTGYEHGYTF. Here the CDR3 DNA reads TGTGCCAGCATCAGCCCCGTCCGAGACACAGGTTATGAACATGGCTACACCTTC. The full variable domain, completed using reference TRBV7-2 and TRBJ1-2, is GAGVSQSPSNKVTEKGKDVELRCDPISGHTALYWYRQSLGQGLEFLIYFQGNSAPDKSGLPSDRFSAERTGGSVSTLTIQRTQQEDSAVYLCASISPVRDTGYEHGYTFGSGTRLTVV.

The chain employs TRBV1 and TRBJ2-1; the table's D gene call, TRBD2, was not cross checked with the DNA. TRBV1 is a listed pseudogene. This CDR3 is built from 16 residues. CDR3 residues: CTSSQERSGRAHEQFF. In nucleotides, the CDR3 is TGCACCAGCAGCCAAGAAAGGAGCGGGAGGGCGCATGAGCAGTTCTTC.

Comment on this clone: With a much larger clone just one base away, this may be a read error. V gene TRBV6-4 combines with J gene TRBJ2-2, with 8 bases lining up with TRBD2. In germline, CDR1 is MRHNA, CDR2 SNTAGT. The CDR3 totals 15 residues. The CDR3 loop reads CASSDSVAGTEELFF. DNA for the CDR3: TGTGCCAGCAGTGACTCAGTAGCGGGAACCGAGGAGCTGTTTTTT.

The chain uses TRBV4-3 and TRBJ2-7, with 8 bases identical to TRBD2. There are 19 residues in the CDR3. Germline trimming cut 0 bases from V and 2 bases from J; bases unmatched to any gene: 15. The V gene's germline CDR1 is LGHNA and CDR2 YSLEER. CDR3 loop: CASSQDFPAFGTRAYEQYF. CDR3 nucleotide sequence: TGCGCCAGCAGCCAAGATTTTCCAGCATTCGGGACTAGAGCCTACGAGCAGTACTTC.

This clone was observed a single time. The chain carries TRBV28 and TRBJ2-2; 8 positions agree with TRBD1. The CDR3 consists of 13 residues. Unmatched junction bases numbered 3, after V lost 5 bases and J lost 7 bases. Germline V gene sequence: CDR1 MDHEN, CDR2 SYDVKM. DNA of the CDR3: TGTGCCAGCAGTCTACAGGGGGTCGGGGAGCTGTTTTTT. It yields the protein CASSLQGVGELFF. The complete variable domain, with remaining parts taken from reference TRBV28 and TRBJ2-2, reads DVKVTQSSRYLVKRTGEKVFLECVQDMDHENMFWYRQDPGLGLRLIYFSYDVKMKEKGDIPEGYSVSREKKERFSLILESASTNQTSMYLCASSLQGVGELFFGEGSRLTVL.

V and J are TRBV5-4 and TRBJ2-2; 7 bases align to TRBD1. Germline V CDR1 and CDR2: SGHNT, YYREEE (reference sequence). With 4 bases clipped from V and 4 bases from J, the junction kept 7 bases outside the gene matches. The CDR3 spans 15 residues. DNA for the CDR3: TGTGCCAGCAGCACTCCGGGACAGATCACCGGGGAGCTGTTTTTT. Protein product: CASSTPGQITGELFF.

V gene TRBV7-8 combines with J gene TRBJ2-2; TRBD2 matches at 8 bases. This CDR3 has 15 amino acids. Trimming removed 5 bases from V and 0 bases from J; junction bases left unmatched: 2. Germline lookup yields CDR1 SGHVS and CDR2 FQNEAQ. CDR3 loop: CASSREGPNTGELFF. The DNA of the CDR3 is TGTGCCAGCAGCCGGGAGGGCCCGAACACCGGGGAGCTGTTTTTT.

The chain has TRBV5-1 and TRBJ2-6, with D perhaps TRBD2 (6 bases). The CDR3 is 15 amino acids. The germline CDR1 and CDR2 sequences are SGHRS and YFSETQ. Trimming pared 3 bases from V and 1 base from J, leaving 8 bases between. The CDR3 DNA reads TGCGCCAGCAGCTGGAGGGTTTCTGGGGCCAACGTCCTGACTTTC. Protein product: CASSWRVSGANVLTF.

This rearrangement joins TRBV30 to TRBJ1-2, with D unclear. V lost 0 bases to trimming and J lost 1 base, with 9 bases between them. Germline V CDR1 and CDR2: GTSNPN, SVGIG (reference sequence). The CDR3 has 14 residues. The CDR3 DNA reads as TGTGCCTGGAGTGTGGGCCTCGGTAACTATGGCTACACCTTC. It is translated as CAWSVGLGNYGYTF.

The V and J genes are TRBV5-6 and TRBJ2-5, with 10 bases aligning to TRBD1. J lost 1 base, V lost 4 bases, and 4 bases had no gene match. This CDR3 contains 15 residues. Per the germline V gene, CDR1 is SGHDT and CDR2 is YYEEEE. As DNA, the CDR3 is TGTGCCAGCAGCCCGGGACAGGGGAGCCAAGAGACCCAGTACTTC. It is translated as CASSPGQGSQETQYF.

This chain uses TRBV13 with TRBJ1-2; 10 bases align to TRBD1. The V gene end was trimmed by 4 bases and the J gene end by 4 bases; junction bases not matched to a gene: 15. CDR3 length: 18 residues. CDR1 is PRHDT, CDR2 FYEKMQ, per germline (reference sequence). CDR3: CASSSRMAATGGIYGYTF. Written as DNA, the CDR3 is TGTGCCAGCAGCTCCCGAATGGCTGCGACAGGGGGCATCTATGGCTACACCTTC.

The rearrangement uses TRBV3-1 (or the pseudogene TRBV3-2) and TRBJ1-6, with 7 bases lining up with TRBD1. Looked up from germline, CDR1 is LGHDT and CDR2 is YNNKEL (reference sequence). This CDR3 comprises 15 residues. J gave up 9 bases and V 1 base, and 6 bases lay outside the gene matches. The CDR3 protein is CASSQGAGGSSPLHF. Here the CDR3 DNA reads TGTGCCAGCAGCCAAGGCGCAGGGGGGAGTTCACCCCTCCACTTT.

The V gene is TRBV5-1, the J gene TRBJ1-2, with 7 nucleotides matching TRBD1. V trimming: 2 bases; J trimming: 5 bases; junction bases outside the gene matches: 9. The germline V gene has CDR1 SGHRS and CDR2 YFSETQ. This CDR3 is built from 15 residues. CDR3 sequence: CASSLVPTGSYGYTF. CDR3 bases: TGCGCCAGCAGCTTAGTCCCGACAGGGTCATATGGCTACACCTTC.

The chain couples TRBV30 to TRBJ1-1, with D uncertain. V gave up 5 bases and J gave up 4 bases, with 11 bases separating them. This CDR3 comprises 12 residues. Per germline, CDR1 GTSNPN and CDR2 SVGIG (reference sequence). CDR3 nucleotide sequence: TGTGCCTGGGGAAAACTGCCCACTGAAGCTTTCTTT. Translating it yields CAWGKLPTEAFF.

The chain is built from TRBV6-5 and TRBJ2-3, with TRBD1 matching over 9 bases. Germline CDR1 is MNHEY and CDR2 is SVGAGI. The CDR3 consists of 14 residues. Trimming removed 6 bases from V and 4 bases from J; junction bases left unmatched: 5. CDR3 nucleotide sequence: TGTGCCAGCAGGGGGACAGGGTTCGCAGATACGCAGTATTTT. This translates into CASRGTGFADTQYF.

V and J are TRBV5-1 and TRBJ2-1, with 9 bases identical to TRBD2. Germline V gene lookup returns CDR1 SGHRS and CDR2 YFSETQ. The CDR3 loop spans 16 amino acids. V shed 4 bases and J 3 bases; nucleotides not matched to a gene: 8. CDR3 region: CASSPGTSSLYNEQFF. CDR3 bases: TGCGCCAGCAGCCCCGGGACTAGCTCCCTCTACAATGAGCAGTTCTTC.

CDR3 amino acids: CASHLAGLGDTQYF. CDR3 DNA sequence: TGTGCCAGCCACCTAGCGGGATTAGGGGATACGCAGTATTTT. The chain joins TRBV27 to TRBJ2-3, with 9 bases that match TRBD2. The junction had 9 bases not matched to a gene; V was cut back by 8 bases and J by 6 bases. Germline lookup yields CDR1 MNHEY and CDR2 SMNVEV (reference sequence). CDR3 length: 14 amino acids.

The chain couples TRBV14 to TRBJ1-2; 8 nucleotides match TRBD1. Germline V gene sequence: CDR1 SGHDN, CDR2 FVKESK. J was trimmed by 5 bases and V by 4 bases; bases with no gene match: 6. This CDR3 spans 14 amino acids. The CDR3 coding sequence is TGTGCCAGCAGCCTCCAGAGGACAGGGTATGGCTACACCTTC. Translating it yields CASSLQRTGYGYTF. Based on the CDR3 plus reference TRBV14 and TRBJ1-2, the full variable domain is EAGVTQFPSHSVIEKGQTVTLRCDPISGHDNLYWYRRVMGKEIKFLLHFVKESKQDESGMPNNRFLAERTGGTYSTLKVQPAELEDSGVYFCASSLQRTGYGYTFGSGTRLTVV.

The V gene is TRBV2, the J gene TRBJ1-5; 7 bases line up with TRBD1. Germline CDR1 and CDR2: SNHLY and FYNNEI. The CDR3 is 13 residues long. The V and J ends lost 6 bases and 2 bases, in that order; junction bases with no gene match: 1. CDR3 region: CASSGQGNQPQHF. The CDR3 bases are TGTGCCAGCAGCGGACAGGGCAATCAGCCCCAGCATTTT.

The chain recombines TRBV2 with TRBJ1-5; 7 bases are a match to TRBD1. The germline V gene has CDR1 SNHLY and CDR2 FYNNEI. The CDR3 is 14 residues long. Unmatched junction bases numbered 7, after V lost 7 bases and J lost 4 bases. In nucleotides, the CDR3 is TGTGCCAGCACCGGACAGGTCGGTAATCAGCCCCAGCATTTT. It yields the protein CASTGQVGNQPQHF.

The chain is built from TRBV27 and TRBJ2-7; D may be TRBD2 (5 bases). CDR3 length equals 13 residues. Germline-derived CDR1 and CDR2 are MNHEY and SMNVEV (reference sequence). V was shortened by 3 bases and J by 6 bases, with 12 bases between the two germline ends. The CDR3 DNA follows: TGTGCCAGCAGTTTGGCGGGCCCGTCCGAGCAGTACTTC. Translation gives CASSLAGPSEQYF.